This is a list of T cell receptor beta chains from one sample in a study of T-cell memory formation after mild COVID-19. Via MiXCR, TCRdb re-called the 5' RACE reads, giving one row per CDR3 protein. The sample lists just under 550,000 distinct CDR3 sequences, about a fifth occurring once. The sequenced sample consisted of PBMCs or a T cell subset sorted from them (not recorded which). These TCRs come from an adult woman who had mild COVID-19 (a few samples of this study predate the infection). Cell type and time point are not known. Each CDR3 is given with its conserved first and last residue.

>TRBJ2-2|TRBV11-2
CASSPLLGNTGELFF
>TRBJ2-1|TRBV5-4
CASSPSGREGYNEQFF
>TRBJ2-7|TRBV10-3
CAITSGSYEQYF
>TRBJ1-1|TRBV12-3/TRBV12-4
CASTTHRENTEAFF
>TRBJ2-5|TRBV7-6
CASSTALGQETQYF
>TRBJ2-1|TRBV7-2
CASSFGREESYNEQFF
>TRBJ2-1|TRBV24-1
CATSGLGRELDNEQFF
>TRBJ2-5|TRBV10-3
CAISESTGRIETQYF
>TRBJ1-2|TRBV20-1
CSARAGGRDYGYTF
>TRBJ1-1|TRBV30
CAWRPFPGPPGTEAFF
>TRBJ2-5|TRBV7-9
CASSSLGLDQETQYF
>TRBJ2-7|TRBV5-4
CASSPTGTGFYEQYF
>TRBJ1-5|TRBV9
CASSVHPGTEKPQHF
>TRBJ2-1|TRBV6-6
CASSLQAGRLNEQFF
>TRBJ2-2|TRBV11-3
CASRRKGTGELFF
>TRBJ2-7|TRBV15
CATSREKTATYEQYF
>TRBJ1-1|TRBV4-2
CASSPTLTGTYEAFF
>TRBJ1-5|TRBV20-1
CSADAWDRGSNQPQHF
>TRBJ2-4|TRBV11-2
CASKGVVKNIQYF
>TRBJ2-3|TRBV9
CASSVNLRGGLNGADTQYF
>TRBJ2-2|TRBV27
CASSWVHILGTGELFF
>TRBJ1-1|TRBV2
CASSGTAPLGTEAFF
>TRBJ2-7|TRBV18
CASSPEGTGPYEQYF
>TRBJ2-1|TRBV15
CATSRDRGEWNEQFF
>TRBJ2-1|TRBV12-3/TRBV12-4
CASSFSGTSYNEQFF
>TRBJ2-7|TRBV5-1
CASSFSAAGAPYEQYF
>TRBJ2-3|TRBV7-9
CASSLPGGQASTDTQYF
>TRBJ2-3|TRBV3-1
CASSQEGRGHDTQYF
>TRBJ1-5|TRBV12-3/TRBV12-4
CASSYGVPGNQPQHF
>TRBJ2-5|TRBV20-1
CSASRHQETQYF
>TRBJ1-2|TRBV6-1
CASSPWGMTNYGYTF
>TRBJ1-5|TRBV7-9
CASSWDLDQPQHF
>TRBJ2-5|TRBV20-1
CSANPPREETQYF
>TRBJ2-1|TRBV3-1
CASSLTGTGQFF
>TRBJ1-1|TRBV20-1
CSAPVEGKAEAFF
>TRBJ2-7|TRBV4-3
CASSQDRREYYEQYF
>TRBJ2-7|TRBV4-1
CASSQEWAGSYEQYF
>TRBJ2-7|TRBV12-5
CASGFIRGGIGEQYF
>TRBJ2-7|TRBV6-2/TRBV6-3
CASSYSTALADPYEQYF
>TRBJ2-2|TRBV7-3
CASSKTPPRDRGPGELFF
>TRBJ1-1|TRBV19
CASSIAQGMRTEAFF